The 22 T cell receptor beta chains presented below share a single source sample, sequenced in a study of human T cells and chemical hapten exposure. Time point indicated: pre-sensitization, week 0. Treatment indicated: therapeutic diphenylcyclopropenone sensitization with weekly scalp DPC. MiXCR, applied by TCRdb to the RACE reads, yields one record per CDR3 protein. The table lists approximately 260,000 distinct CDR3 sequences, 7.5% to 9% of them singletons. The starting material was whole blood, obtained in connection with sensitization to the hapten diphenylcyclopropenone (DPC). Source of these receptors: a woman aged 35 to 49 with alopecia areata. Some clones in this sample may be carry-over from other donors' samples.

There are a few counts of this clonotype. J is TRBJ2-3 and V is TRBV6-1; a weak D match, TRBD1 (5 bases). The CDR3 has 13 amino acids. CDR1 is MNHNS and CDR2 is SASEGT in the germline V gene. Trimming shortened V by 8 bases and J by 1 base, and 10 bases separated the two germline ends. CDR3 coding DNA: TGTGCCAGCTTGCTAGGGGGCACAGATACGCAGTATTTT. Protein: CASLLGGTDTQYF.

This clonotype was counted between two and nine times. The chain employs TRBV12-3 or TRBV12-4 and TRBJ1-4; D unclear. The length of the CDR3 is 13 residues. V lost 10 bases to trimming and J lost 5 bases, with 14 bases between them. Here the CDR3 reads CATAPGLNEKLFF. CDR3 nucleotides: TGTGCCACCGCTCCGGGGTTGAATGAAAAACTGTTTTTT.

The chain links TRBV12-3 or TRBV12-4 to TRBJ2-2; D is uncertain. Trimming took off 1 base at V and 0 bases at J, with 6 bases between the two ends. This CDR3 is built from 15 residues. The CDR3 loop reads CASSLGLANTGELFF. CDR3 DNA: TGTGCCAGCAGTTTAGGCCTAGCGAACACCGGGGAGCTGTTTTTT.

The chain employs TRBV6-6 and TRBJ1-5; no firm D call. The CDR3 is made up of 16 amino acids. Germline lookup yields CDR1 MNHNY and CDR2 SVGAGI (reference sequence). V shed 2 bases and J shed 0 bases, with 11 bases lying between them. This CDR3 is CASSYGGMGSNQPQHF. CDR3 in DNA: TGTGCCAGCAGTTACGGTGGGATGGGTAGCAATCAGCCCCAGCATTTT.

This clonotype was detected a few times. This chain uses TRBV6-2 or TRBV6-3 with TRBJ2-5; 8 bases are a match to TRBD2. The trim removed 6 bases at V and 0 bases at J, leaving 9 bases unmatched. The CDR3 sequence is 16 residues long. CDR1 and CDR2 from the germline V gene are MNHEY and SVGEGT. The CDR3 is CASRSPGGDYQETQYF. CDR3 nucleotide sequence: TGTGCCAGCAGATCACCCGGGGGGGACTACCAAGAGACCCAGTACTTC.

The chain uses TRBV3-1 and TRBJ2-6; D uncertain. From germline, CDR1 is LGHDT and CDR2 YNNKEL (reference sequence). V was shortened by 0 bases and J by 3 bases, with 9 bases between the two germline ends. The CDR3 contains 16 residues. CDR3 sequence: CASSQEFLVGANVLTF. CDR3 nucleotide sequence: TGTGCCAGCAGCCAAGAGTTCTTAGTTGGGGCCAACGTCCTGACTTTC.

This chain links TRBV18 with TRBJ1-5; 8 bases agree with TRBD1. Germline CDR1 KGHSH, CDR2 LQKENI. The V segment lost 1 base and the J segment 5 bases; nucleotides outside the gene matches: 1. The CDR3 contains 14 residues. CDR3 sequence reads: CASSPQDRDQPQHF. The DNA for the CDR3 is TGTGCCAGCTCACCACAGGACAGGGATCAGCCCCAGCATTTT.

This clonotype was picked up a small number of times. The gene calls are TRBV2 and TRBJ2-7; 7 nucleotides line up with TRBD1. This CDR3 contains 16 residues. Unmatched junction bases numbered 13, after V lost 3 bases and J lost 5 bases. In germline, CDR1 is SNHLY, CDR2 FYNNEI. CDR3 region: CASSDRDSVGGHEQYF. CDR3 coding DNA: TGTGCCAGCAGTGACCGGGACAGTGTTGGTGGGCACGAGCAGTACTTC.

In this sample, this clonotype turned up a few times. The chain combines TRBV20-1 with TRBJ1-2; 9 nucleotides match TRBD1. CDR1 DFQATT and CDR2 SNEGSKA come from the germline V gene (reference sequence). The junction had 9 bases not matched to a gene; V was cut back by 3 bases and J by 4 bases. This CDR3 is 15 amino acids long. DNA of the CDR3: TGCAGTGCTAGGCAAACAGGGGGCGTTGGCTATGGCTACACCTTC. Residues: CSARQTGGVGYGYTF.

There are a few counts of this clonotype. The J gene is TRBJ1-3, the V gene TRBV7-8; tentatively, D is TRBD1 (5 bases). The germline CDR1 and CDR2 sequences are SGHVS and FQNEAQ. This CDR3 contains 16 residues. V lost 5 bases and J 3 bases, leaving 17 bases between the germline ends. The CDR3 loop reads CASSPRQIPIGNTIYF. The CDR3 DNA follows: TGTGCCAGCAGCCCGAGACAGATACCTATTGGAAACACCATATATTTT. The variable domain in full, with the rest retrieved from reference TRBV7-8 and TRBJ1-3, is GAGVSQSPRYKVAKRGQDVALRCDPISGHVSLFWYQQALGQGPEFLTYFQNEAQLDKSGLPSDRFFAERPEGSVSTLKIQRTQQEDSAVYLCASSPRQIPIGNTIYFGEGSWLTVV.

By proportion, this clonotype is medium-sized. V and J are TRBV29-1 and TRBJ2-6, with D possibly called TRBD1 or TRBD2 (5 bases each). Trimming took off 4 bases at V and 0 bases at J, with 13 bases between the two ends. This CDR3 has 16 amino acids. CDR1 and CDR2 from the germline V gene are SQVTM and ANQGSEA. The CDR3, as DNA: TGCAGCGTTGTGGTCGGGGCAGTCTCTGGGGCCAACGTCCTGACTTTC. Its translation: CSVVVGAVSGANVLTF.

The rearrangement joins TRBV9 to TRBJ2-7, with unresolved D. This CDR3 has 13 residues. The V end was cut by 0 bases, the J end by 3 bases, with 7 bases between. Looked up from germline, CDR1 is SGDLS and CDR2 is YYNGEE. CDR3 DNA sequence: TGTGCCAGCAGCGTAGATCTCCACTACGAGCAGTACTTC. Its translation is CASSVDLHYEQYF.

This clonotype was seen ten or more times. The gene calls are TRBV27 and TRBJ2-7, with a tentative D call TRBD2 (6 bases). Germline values: CDR1 MNHEY, CDR2 SMNVEV (reference sequence). This CDR3 comprises 15 residues. The V end was cut by 5 bases, the J end by 0 bases, with 14 bases between. The DNA for the CDR3 is TGTGCCAGCAGTCTTCGGGGGAGGAGCTCCTACGAGCAGTACTTC. This encodes CASSLRGRSSYEQYF.

This clonotype showed up just a few times. The chain couples TRBV5-1 to TRBJ1-1; the match to TRBD1 covers 7 bases. Germline V gene lookup returns CDR1 SGHRS and CDR2 YFSETQ. Germline trimming cut 3 bases from V and 3 bases from J; bases unmatched to any gene: 5. The CDR3 runs to 14 residues. The CDR3 region is CASSSLGQYTEAFF. CDR3 DNA sequence: TGCGCCAGCAGCTCCCTGGGACAGTACACTGAAGCTTTCTTT.

This clonotype was observed a few times. The chain combines TRBV11-2 with TRBJ2-3; 7 bases agree with TRBD2. CDR3 length: 16 amino acids. Germline CDR1 is SGHAT and CDR2 is FQNNGV. With V trimmed by 0 bases and J by 1 base, 4 bases remained unmatched. In nucleotides, the CDR3 is TGTGCCAGCAGCTTAGAACTAGCGAAAGGCACAGATACGCAGTATTTT. It yields the protein CASSLELAKGTDTQYF.

This clonotype was found a few times. The chain carries TRBV7-9 and TRBJ2-3, with a possible D match to TRBD2 (6 bases). The CDR3 is 17 amino acids. Trimming left V 1 base short and J 7 bases short, with 21 bases between. Germline V lookup: CDR1 SEHNR, CDR2 FQNEAQ (reference sequence). The CDR3 nucleotides are TGTGCCAGCAGCTTAGTCGTGGGAGGTCGTTTAGTGAATACGCAGTATTTT. It translates to CASSLVVGGRLVNTQYF.

A few counts support this clonotype. This chain uses TRBV9 with TRBJ2-5, with 7 bases fitting TRBD1. J lost 4 bases, V lost 1 base, and 10 bases had no gene match. Germline-derived CDR1 and CDR2 are SGDLS and YYNGEE. There are 16 residues in the CDR3. The CDR3 DNA sequence: TGTGCCAGCAGCGTAAATGGACAGGCTGCGGGAGAGACCCAGTACTTC. It yields the protein CASSVNGQAAGETQYF. The full variable domain, in which reference TRBV9 and TRBJ2-5 provide the parts outside the CDR3, is DSGVTQTPKHLITATGQRVTLRCSPRSGDLSVYWYQQSLDQGLQFLIQYYNGEERAKGNILERFSAQQFPDLHSELNLSSLELGDSALYFCASSVNGQAAGETQYFGPGTRLLVL.

A few counts support this clonotype. V and J are TRBV29-1 and TRBJ1-1, with a tentative D call TRBD1 (5 bases). The germline gives CDR1 SQVTM, CDR2 ANQGSEA. CDR3 length equals 13 residues. V was trimmed by 7 bases and J by 0 bases, leaving 12 bases between them. CDR3: CSGRQLLNTEAFF. Here the CDR3 DNA reads TGCAGCGGCCGACAGCTACTGAACACTGAAGCTTTCTTT.

This clonotype was counted once. The CDR3 sequence is CSVRGRRPGEQYF. Written as DNA, the CDR3 is TGCAGTGTCAGAGGAAGAAGGCCGGGCGAGCAGTACTTC. The chain recombines TRBV20-1 with TRBJ2-7, with D hard to call. Trimming cost V 7 bases and J 6 bases, with 19 bases left between them. CDR1 is DFQATT and CDR2 is SNEGSKA in the germline V gene (reference sequence). The CDR3 is 13 amino acids.

The V call is TRBV6-5, the J call TRBJ2-2, with D tentatively TRBD1 or TRBD2 (6 bases each). This CDR3 has 18 residues. Trimming removed 0 bases at V and 2 bases at J, with 16 bases between. Looked up from germline, CDR1 is MNHEY and CDR2 is SVGAGI. Here the CDR3 reads CASSYSVVGGYNTGELFF. CDR3 bases: TGTGCCAGCAGTTACTCGGTAGTGGGGGGCTACAACACCGGGGAGCTGTTTTTT.

This clonotype was seen more than once but under ten times. The rearrangement joins TRBV6-5 to TRBJ2-5; 11 bases align to TRBD2. Losses at the gene ends were 6 bases for V and 7 bases for J; bases not matched to a gene: 7. Germline CDR1 reads MNHEY; CDR2 reads SVGAGI. The CDR3 has 14 residues. The CDR3, as DNA: TGTGCCAGCAGCCCAGGGACTAGCGGTGGGACCCAGTACTTC. Translated: CASSPGTSGGTQYF.

The genes are TRBV5-1 and TRBJ2-3; weak D call: TRBD2 (5 bases). CDR1 is SGHRS, CDR2 YFSETQ, per germline. Between the trimmed V and J ends, which lost 4 bases and 1 base, there was a span of 13 bases. The CDR3 consists of 15 residues. For the CDR3, the DNA is TGCGCCAGCAGCGAAGGACCCGGGGGCACAGATACGCAGTATTTT. Its translation: CASSEGPGGTDTQYF.